This T cell receptor beta chain originates from a study of cytomegalovirus exposure and HLA in healthy donors. PCR amplification relied on 60 Vbeta primers (plus 13 Jbeta primers). The protocol was immunoSEQ multiplex PCR, while the TCRdb copy is restricted to in-frame clones and leaves out a portion. The data show about 130,000 clones, roughly 70% seen once. When sampled, the donors appeared nominally healthy, though they likely had unrecorded immune exposures. Broader study findings: In a later analysis, several top co-occurrence clusters appeared linked to parvovirus B19, influenza, CMV and Epstein-Barr virus. It was shown in a later analysis that HLA-associated TCR beta chains were more clonally expanded than other, equally common chains. Diagnosis of cytomegalovirus status made by the classifier reportedly showed high specificity and sensitivity.

The CDR3 has 14 residues. Trimming took 4 bases from V and 3 from J; bases not matched to a gene: 5. CDR1 and CDR2 from the germline V gene are LGHNA and YSLEER. As to this clone: Its antigen is undetermined.

This chain connects TRBV4-3 to TRBJ2-7; 8 nucleotides line up with TRBD2. What was sequenced was PBMCs. The source is a man between 18 and 35 years old in good health and CMV-seropositive. The CDR3 here is CASSPTSGNYEQYF. The DNA of the CDR3 is TGCGCCAGCAGCCCTACTAGCGGAAACTACGAGCAGTACTTC.